The clone carrying this TCR beta chain was observed once. Other DNA sequences from this sample encode an identical CDR3 as well. This entry belongs to a study of blood T cell repertoires in COVID-19. Whole-study context: Sites across the United States, Italy and Spain contributed samples from acute and convalescent COVID-19. T cells, B-cell-depleted T cells, or PBMCs provided the cDNA or gDNA that served as material.

Per the authors' pipeline: Reference gene primers were amplified, and this amplification served to estimate nucleated cell counts. Here immunoSEQ multiplex PCR was the method, and the copy in TCRdb shows in-frame clones only, minus some. D and trimming come from the DNA, and the V and J calls and clone size come from that table. The sample has 50,000 to 70,000 clones; around 77% are singletons. V gave up 1 base and J gave up 5 bases, with 5 bases separating them. The CDR3 consists of 12 residues. Germline CDR1 and CDR2: KGHSH and LQKENI. The rearrangement joins TRBV18 to TRBJ2-5; possible D gene TRBD2, 5 bases. The TCR originated in a man aged 60-69 years with acute or convalescent COVID-19. Sequences were obtained from peripheral blood. CDR3 nucleotides: TGTGCCAGCTCACCACAGCGGGAGACCCAGTACTTC. Amino acid sequence: CASSPQRETQYF.